This T cell receptor beta chain appears in the sequencing data of a study of T cell clones after liver transplantation. Background on the study: Samples came from ITN030ST, which attempted immunosuppression withdrawal within 2 years of liver transplantation. Until 12-24 months post-transplant, subjects got standard immunosuppression and no induction.

This clone was observed a handful of times. The data were produced by immunoSEQ multiplex PCR, yet TCRdb's version contains in-frame clones alone and is incomplete. This table holds under 7,000 clones, about three quarters found once. The input for sequencing was CD8+ T cells from blood, taken before liver transplant. The TCR sequence derives from a human donor who received a liver transplant.

The chain's CDR3 is CASGILAGPYEQYV. The CDR3 bases are TGTGCTAGTGGTATACTAGCGGGGCCCTACGAGCAGTACGTC. This chain uses TRBV12-5 with TRBJ2-7; 10 nucleotides align to TRBD2. The CDR3 covers 14 residues. Germline lookup yields CDR1 LGHNT and CDR2 FRNRAP. The V and J ends lost 5 bases and 2 bases, in that order; junction bases with no gene match: 3.